The clone carrying this T cell receptor (beta chain) was seen once. Its antigen is not identified. V was cut by 2 bases and J by 6 bases, with 8 bases left in between. The CDR3 length is 13 residues. Germline V CDR1 and CDR2: KGHSH, LQKENI. Produced via immunoSEQ multiplex PCR; TCRdb's table is partial and in-frame only. This table has approximately 89,000 clones, 90% to 95% appearing once. The sample originates from a study of T cell responses to AZD1222 COVID-19 vaccine. Findings and caveats of the study: The peak T cell response came first, and repertoires were sampled only after it. Spike-specific TCR breadth and depth both grew after two AZD1222 doses. Unmutated variant regions reportedly attract nearly half of all spike-specific TCRs.

Material: peripheral blood, obtained on day 0 of AZD1222 vaccination. The V and J genes are TRBV18 and TRBJ2-1; D is possibly TRBD2 (6 bases). This receptor was taken from an adult in good health. In nucleotides, the CDR3 is TGTGCCAGCTCACCAACGGGAGCCAATGAGCAGTTCTTC. This gives the protein CASSPTGANEQFF.